The present entry profiles one T cell receptor beta chain with its context. Which antigen it targets is not known. No much larger clone exists at a distance of one base, and base qualities are not known. This sample stems from a study of shared clonotypes between healthy human individuals (TCRdb year 2020). About the full investigation: The cohort comprised two women and three men aged 18 to 49 years. Per donor, three plates each were used for CD4 naive and CD4 memory, two for CD8 naive, and one for CD8 memory. Per donor, leukapheresis produced somewhere between about 0.85 and 10 billion PBMCs. Blood TCR repertoires of about five healthy adults were deeply sequenced to estimate repertoire size and the extent of clonotype sharing between individuals. Libraries were prepared and TCR repertoires were sequenced by different laboratories using diverse techniques, in order to increase sequencing depth and limit assay-specific biases.

Using the deep immunoSEQ assay, TCR CDR3 regions were amplified from genomic DNA by multiplex PCR. For each cell subset, the extracted genomic DNA was distributed evenly across all wells of several immunoSEQ 96-well plates, and each plate served as one replicate. For sorted subsets, each replicate PCR was loaded with approximately 190 ng genomic DNA, equivalent to about 33,000 T cell genomes. Purified libraries were measured with a Qubit 3.0 fluorometer, size-checked on a Bioanalyzer 2100, and measured again with the KAPA Library Quantification kit. Every immunoSEQ 96-well plate was sequenced on a dedicated single-read 150-cycle Illumina NextSeq 550 flow cell. For the original study's pipeline: Because the immunoSEQ output held only junctional sequences and lacked quality scores, the filtering could not match the filtering applied to full-length reads. Sequences were annotated with PyIR, a Python wrapper for IgBLAST v1.9, and V/J genes and CDR3 were assigned using IMGT germline references. Any read was removed if the V/J assignment was weak (E-value above 1e-6), the CDR3 was missing, or the read contained stop codons, out-of-frame junctions, or ambiguous translated residues. V3J clonotypes were defined as sequences sharing the same inferred V gene, J gene, and CDR3 amino acid sequence. Percentage overlap between repertoires was calculated by dividing the number of shared unique clonotypes by the size of the smaller repertoire. Three approaches were used to assess repertoire richness: RTK rarefaction, the Chao1 estimator, and Recon v2.1 estimates of unobserved clonotypes. For all TCRbeta clonotypes obtained by the gDNA method from a few donors, generation probabilities were computed with OLGA. This is the immuneACCESS table as TCRdb keeps it, with only in-frame sequences that have V and J called. A part of the clones is gone; compared with another copy, unresolved V genes explain less than half, and the rest is unexplained. V and J calls plus clone size are reproduced from that table; the DNA served to infer D and trimming. This sample has 500,000 to 700,000 clones in its table, and 95% of those were observed once. Over 0.1% of the sample rests with the top ten.

CD8 naive samples consisted of CD45RO-negative cells that were positively selected for CCR7, yielding a CD45RA+CCR7+ population without TemRA cells. Donors were healthy HIV-negative adults with no recently reported acute infections or vaccinations. Only Caucasian adults living in Nashville, Tennessee, USA were represented among the donors. After blood collection by leukapheresis, PBMCs were isolated using Ficoll-Histopaque density gradient centrifugation and then cryopreserved in the vapor phase of liquid nitrogen. Purity and quantity of every magnetically sorted T cell population were checked by analytical flow cytometry. Genomic DNA was isolated from each sorted fraction and quantified by UV absorbance on a Nanodrop 2000c. On the study overall, not on this receptor specifically: Across a handful of donors, roughly 5% of naive CD4, 3% to 3.5% of naive CD8, about 2.3% of memory CD4, and approximately 0.42% of memory CD8 clonotypes were shared. Larger estimated clonotype richness was generally found for naive subsets than for memory subsets. Incomplete sequencing was indicated by rarefaction of sorted-subset datasets, despite the large sequencing depth. Clonotypes shared by all four sorted-subset donors showed higher generation probabilities than non-shared clonotypes. Pairwise subsampling led to the expectation that sequencing depth would affect the degree of clonotype sharing among donors. The small number of donors limited the genetic and exposure-history diversity represented. Sampling was limited to blood, and TCR repertoires in tissue likely differ from TCR repertoires in blood.

CDR1 and CDR2 are drawn from the germline V gene: SGHVS, FNYEAQ. The trim is 6 bases for V and 11 bases for J, with a gap of 19 bases between the germline ends. The CDR3, from cysteine to phenylalanine, totals 14 residues. Just CDR3 DNA is preserved here, 42 bases in frame from base 1. The receptor's source is a woman aged 25 to 39 in good health. The rearrangement combines TRBV7-6 with TRBJ1-4; the D gene is perhaps TRBD1, on 5 matching bases. The specimen was naive CD8+ T cells sorted from blood. In the paper's terms, the cell subset or site label means: CD45RA+CCR7+. CDR3 region: CASRRQNDDGKLFF. The bases read TGTGCCAGCAGGAGACAGAATGATGATGGCAAACTGTTTTTT.